This TCR beta chain is drawn from a study of early T cells in non-severe SARS-CoV-2 infection. TCRdb used MiXCR to reprocess the 5' RACE reads, holding one entry per CDR3 protein. The sample gives about 64,000 distinct CDR3 sequences, roughly 18% of which show up once; 7.5% to 10% is in the top ten. V lost 0 bases and J 0 bases, leaving 4 bases between the germline ends. The CDR3 is 14 amino acids. Germline V lookup: CDR1 LGHNA, CDR2 YSLEER. This clonotype occurred once. The material was whole blood, obtained at baseline. This receptor was taken from an adult who was a healthcare worker with PCR-confirmed SARS-CoV-2 infection or an uninfected control (not recorded which). The rearrangement uses TRBV4-3 and TRBJ2-3, with D unresolved. CDR3 sequence reads: CASSQDHSTDTQYF. The CDR3 bases are TGCGCCAGCAGCCAAGATCACAGCACAGATACGCAGTATTTT.